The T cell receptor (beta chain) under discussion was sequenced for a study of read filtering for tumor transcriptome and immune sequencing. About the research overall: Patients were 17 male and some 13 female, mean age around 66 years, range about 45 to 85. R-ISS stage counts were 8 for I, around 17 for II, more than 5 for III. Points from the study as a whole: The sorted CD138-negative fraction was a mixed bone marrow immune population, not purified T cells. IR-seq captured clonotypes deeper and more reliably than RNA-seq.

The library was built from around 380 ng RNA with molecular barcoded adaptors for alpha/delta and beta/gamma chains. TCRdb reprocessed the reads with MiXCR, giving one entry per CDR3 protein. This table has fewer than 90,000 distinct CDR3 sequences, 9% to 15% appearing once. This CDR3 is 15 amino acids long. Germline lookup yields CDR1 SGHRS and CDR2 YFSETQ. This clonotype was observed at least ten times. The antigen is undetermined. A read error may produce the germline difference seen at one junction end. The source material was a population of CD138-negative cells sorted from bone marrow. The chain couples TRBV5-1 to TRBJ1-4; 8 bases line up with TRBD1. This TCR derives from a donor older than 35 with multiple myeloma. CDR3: CASSFRGLQDEKRFF. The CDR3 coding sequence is TGCGCCAGCAGCTTCAGGGGGCTACAGGATGAAAAACGGTTTTTT.